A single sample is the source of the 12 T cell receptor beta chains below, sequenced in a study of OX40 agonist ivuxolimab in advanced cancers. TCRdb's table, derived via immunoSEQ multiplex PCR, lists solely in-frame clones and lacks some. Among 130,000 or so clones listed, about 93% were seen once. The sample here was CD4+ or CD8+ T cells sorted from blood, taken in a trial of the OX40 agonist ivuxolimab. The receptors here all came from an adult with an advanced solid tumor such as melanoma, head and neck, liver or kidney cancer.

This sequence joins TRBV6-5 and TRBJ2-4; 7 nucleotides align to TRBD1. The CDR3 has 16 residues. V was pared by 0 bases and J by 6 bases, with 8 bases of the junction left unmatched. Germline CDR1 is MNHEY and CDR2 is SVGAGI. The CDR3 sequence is CASSYSYRGEGNIQYF. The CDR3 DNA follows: TGTGCCAGCAGTTACTCTTACAGGGGAGAGGGAAACATTCAGTACTTC.

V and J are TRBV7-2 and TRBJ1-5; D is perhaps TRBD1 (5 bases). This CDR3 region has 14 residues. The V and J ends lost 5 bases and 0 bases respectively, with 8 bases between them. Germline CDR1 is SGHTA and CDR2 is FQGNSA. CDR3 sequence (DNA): TGTGCCAGCAGCCCAGGGCATAGCAATCAGCCCCAGCATTTT. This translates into CASSPGHSNQPQHF.

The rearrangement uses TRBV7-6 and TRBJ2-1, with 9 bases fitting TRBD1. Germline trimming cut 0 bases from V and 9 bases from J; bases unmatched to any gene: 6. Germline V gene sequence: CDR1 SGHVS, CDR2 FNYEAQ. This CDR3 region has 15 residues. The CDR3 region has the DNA TGTGCCAGCAGCTTAGCGGGACAGGGATGGGGTGAGCAGTTCTTC. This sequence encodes CASSLAGQGWGEQFF.

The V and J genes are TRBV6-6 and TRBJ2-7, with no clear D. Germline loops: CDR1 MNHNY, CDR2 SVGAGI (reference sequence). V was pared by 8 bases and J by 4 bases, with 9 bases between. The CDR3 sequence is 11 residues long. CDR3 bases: TGTGCCAGCGGCCCTTCATACGAGCAGTACTTC. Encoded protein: CASGPSYEQYF.

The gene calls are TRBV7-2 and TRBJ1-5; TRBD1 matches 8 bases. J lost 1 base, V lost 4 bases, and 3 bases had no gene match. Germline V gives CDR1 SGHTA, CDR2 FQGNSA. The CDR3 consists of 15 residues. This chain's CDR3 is CASSYRQGSNQPQHF. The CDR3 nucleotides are TGTGCCAGCAGCTATAGACAGGGGAGCAATCAGCCCCAGCATTTT.

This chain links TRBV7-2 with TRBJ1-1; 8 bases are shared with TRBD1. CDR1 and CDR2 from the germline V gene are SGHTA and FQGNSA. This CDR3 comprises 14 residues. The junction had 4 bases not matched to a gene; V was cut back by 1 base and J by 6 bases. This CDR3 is CASSLGPQGAEAFF. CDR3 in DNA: TGTGCCAGCAGCTTAGGGCCACAGGGGGCTGAAGCTTTCTTT.

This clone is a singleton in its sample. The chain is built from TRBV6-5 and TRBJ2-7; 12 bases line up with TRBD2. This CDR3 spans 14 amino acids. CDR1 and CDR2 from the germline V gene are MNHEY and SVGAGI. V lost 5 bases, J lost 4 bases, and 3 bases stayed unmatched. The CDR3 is CASSAGTSGYEQYF. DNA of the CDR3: TGTGCCAGCAGTGCCGGGACTAGCGGGTACGAGCAGTACTTC.

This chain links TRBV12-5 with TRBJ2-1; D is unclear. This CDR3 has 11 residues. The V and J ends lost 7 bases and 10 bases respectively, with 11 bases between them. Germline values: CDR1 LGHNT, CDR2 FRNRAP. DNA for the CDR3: TGTGCTAGTGATCGGAAGGGCGAGCAGTTCTTC. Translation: CASDRKGEQFF.

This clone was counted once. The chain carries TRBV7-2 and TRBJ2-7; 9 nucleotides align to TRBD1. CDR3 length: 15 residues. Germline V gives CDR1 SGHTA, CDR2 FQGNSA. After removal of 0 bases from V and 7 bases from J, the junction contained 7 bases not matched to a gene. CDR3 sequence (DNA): TGTGCCAGCAGCTTAGCGACAGGGGGGTTGAGGGAGCAGTACTTC. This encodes CASSLATGGLREQYF.

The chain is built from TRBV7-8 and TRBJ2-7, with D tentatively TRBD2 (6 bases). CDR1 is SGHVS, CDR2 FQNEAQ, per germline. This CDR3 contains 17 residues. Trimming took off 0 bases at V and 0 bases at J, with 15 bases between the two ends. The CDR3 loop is CASSLASGGTDSYEQYF. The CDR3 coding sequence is TGTGCCAGCAGCTTAGCGTCTGGCGGGACTGACTCCTACGAGCAGTACTTC.

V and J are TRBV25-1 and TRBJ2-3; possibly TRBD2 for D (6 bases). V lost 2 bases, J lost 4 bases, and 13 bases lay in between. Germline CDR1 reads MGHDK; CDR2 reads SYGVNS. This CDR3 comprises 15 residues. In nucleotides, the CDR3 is TGTGCCAGCAGTGAAAGAAGGGAGGCCTCAGATACGCAGTATTTT. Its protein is CASSERREASDTQYF.

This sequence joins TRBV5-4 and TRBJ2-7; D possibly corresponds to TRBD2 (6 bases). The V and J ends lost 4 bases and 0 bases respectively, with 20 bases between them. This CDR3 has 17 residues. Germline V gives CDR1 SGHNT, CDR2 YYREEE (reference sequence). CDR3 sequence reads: CASSPESTGGSSYEQYF. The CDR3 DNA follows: TGTGCCAGCAGCCCCGAAAGTACCGGGGGAAGCTCCTACGAGCAGTACTTC.